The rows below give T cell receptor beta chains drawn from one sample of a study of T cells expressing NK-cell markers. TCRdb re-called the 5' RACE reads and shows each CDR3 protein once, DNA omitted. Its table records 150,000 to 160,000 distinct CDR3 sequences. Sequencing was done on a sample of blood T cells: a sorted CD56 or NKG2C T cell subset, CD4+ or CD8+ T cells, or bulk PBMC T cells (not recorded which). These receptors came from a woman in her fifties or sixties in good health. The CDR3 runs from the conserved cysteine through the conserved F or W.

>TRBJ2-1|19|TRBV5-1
CASSWPTSGGYRSYNEQFF
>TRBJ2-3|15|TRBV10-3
CAISEGAGSTDTQYF
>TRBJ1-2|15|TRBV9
CASSVDAGGVSGYTF
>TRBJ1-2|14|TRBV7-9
CASSPRDLSGGYTF
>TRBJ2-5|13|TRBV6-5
CASRLEYQETQYF
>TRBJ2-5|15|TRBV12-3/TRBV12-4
CASSHLKGQQETQYF
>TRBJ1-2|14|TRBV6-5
CASSYSRGLGGYTF
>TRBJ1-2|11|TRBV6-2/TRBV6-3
CASTRDWRYTF
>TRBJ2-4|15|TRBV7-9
CASSLSGTGKNIQYF
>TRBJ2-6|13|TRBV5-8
CAIWVPGANVLTF
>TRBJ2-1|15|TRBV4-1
CASSQVGRLIIEQFF
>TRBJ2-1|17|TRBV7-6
CASSLLYGAVSYNEQFF
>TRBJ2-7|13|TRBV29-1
CSVEGGDSYEQYF
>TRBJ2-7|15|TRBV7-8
CASRPRLAGGYEQYF
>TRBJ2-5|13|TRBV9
CASQLADQETQYF
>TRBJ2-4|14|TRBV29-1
CSVAEREGPNIQYF
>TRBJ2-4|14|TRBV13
CASSLGLAKNIQYF
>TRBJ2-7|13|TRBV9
CASSVGPNYEQYF
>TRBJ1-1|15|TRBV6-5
CASSYSGQSNTEAFF
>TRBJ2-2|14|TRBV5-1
CASSLLWETGELFF
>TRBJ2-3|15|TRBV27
CASSPTGGFADTQYF
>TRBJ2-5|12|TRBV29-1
CSVVRGLETQYF